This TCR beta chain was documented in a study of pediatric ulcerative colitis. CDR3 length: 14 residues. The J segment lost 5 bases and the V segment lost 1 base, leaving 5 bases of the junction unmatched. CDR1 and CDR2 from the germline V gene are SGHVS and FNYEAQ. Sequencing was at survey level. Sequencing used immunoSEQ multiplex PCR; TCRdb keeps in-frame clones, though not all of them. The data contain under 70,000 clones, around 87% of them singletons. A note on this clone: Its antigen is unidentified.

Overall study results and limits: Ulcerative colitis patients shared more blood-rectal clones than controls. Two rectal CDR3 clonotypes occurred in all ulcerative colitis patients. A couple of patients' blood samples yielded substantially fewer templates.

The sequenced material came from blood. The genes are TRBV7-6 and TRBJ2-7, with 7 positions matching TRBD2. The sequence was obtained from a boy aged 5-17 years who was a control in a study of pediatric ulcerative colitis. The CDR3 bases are TGTGCCAGCAGCTTAGGATCCGCGGGAGACGAGCAGTACTTC. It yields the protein CASSLGSAGDEQYF.